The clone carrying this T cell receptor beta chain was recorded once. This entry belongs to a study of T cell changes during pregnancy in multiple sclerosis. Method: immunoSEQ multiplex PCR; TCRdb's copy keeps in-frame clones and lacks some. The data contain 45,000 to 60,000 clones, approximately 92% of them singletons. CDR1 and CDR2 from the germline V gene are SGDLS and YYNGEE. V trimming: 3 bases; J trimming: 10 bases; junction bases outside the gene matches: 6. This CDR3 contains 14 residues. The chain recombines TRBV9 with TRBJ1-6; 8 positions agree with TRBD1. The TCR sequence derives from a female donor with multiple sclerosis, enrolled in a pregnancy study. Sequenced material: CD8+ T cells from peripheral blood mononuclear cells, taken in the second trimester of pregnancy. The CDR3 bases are TGTGCCAGCAGCGAGACAGGGGTTGGCTCACCCCTCCACTTT. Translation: CASSETGVGSPLHF.